Shown below are 4 T cell receptor beta chains from a single sample sequenced in a study of shared clonotypes between healthy human individuals (dated by TCRdb to about 2020). The library came from the immunoSEQ multiplex PCR assay. TCRdb took over this immuneACCESS table, retaining in-frame rearrangements with V and J assigned. Such tables are incomplete; in checked studies, under half of the missing clones stem from an unresolved V gene, and the remainder is unexplained. Across this sample there are 550,000 to 650,000 clones, with 95% to 97% seen only once. The ten top clones hold approximately 0.12% of the sample. CD8 naive samples were obtained by positive selection for CCR7 among CD45RO-negative cells, yielding a CD45RA+CCR7+ population from which TemRA cells were excluded. The specimen sequenced was naive CD8+ T cells sorted from blood. Read against the paper, the sample's cell subset or site label means: CD45RA+CCR7+. The receptors were sampled from a woman aged 25 to 39 in good health.

This rearrangement joins TRBV28 to TRBJ2-1; D is uncertain. The CDR3 covers 14 residues. Trimming stripped 6 bases from V and 7 bases from J, with 16 bases between. Germline lookup yields CDR1 MDHEN and CDR2 SYDVKM. The CDR3 is CASRPALLGNEQFF. CDR3 coding DNA: TGTGCCAGCAGACCCGCTCTCCTCGGAAATGAGCAGTTCTTC.

This clone was recorded only once. The rearrangement uses TRBV6-1 and TRBJ2-5; D is uncertain. Germline values: CDR1 MNHNS, CDR2 SASEGT. There are 15 residues in the CDR3. Trimming left V 3 bases short and J 4 bases short, with 15 bases between. The CDR3 bases are TGTGCCAGCAGTGAGTCTTTCGGATTGGTAGAGACCCAGTACTTC. It codes for CASSESFGLVETQYF.

The V gene is TRBV9, the J gene TRBJ2-7, with 9 bases aligning to TRBD2. With V trimmed by 2 bases and J by 4 bases, 7 bases remained unmatched. Germline V lookup: CDR1 SGDLS, CDR2 YYNGEE. This CDR3 is 15 amino acids long. CDR3: CASSVHSGSSYEQYF. In DNA, the CDR3 is TGTGCCAGCAGCGTTCATAGCGGGAGTTCATACGAGCAGTACTTC.

Notes on this clone: The same CDR3 can be traced to other DNA sequences in this sample. The chain employs TRBV7-2 and TRBJ2-3; D gene uncertain. The CDR3 is made up of 15 amino acids. V was trimmed by 1 base and J by 0 bases, leaving 8 bases between them. Germline V gene lookup returns CDR1 SGHTA and CDR2 FQGNSA. Written as DNA, the CDR3 is TGTGCCAGCAGCTTAGTTACGGGCAGCACAGATACGCAGTATTTT. This sequence encodes CASSLVTGSTDTQYF.